This T cell receptor (beta chain) was retrieved from a study of STAT5B mutations in CD4+ large granular lymphocyte leukemia. Control samples were healthy donors' buffy coats. Sequencing was at survey level. As originally analysed: Lowest detectable productive clonotype frequency was 2.59 x 10-5. Method: immunoSEQ multiplex PCR; TCRdb's copy keeps in-frame clones and lacks some. Clone size and the V and J calls come from that table; the DNA yielded D and trimming. The data hold tens of thousands of clones, with roughly 80% observed a single time. Notes on this clone: Its antigen is undetermined.

V lost 6 bases and J lost 5, with 19 bases in between. CDR1 is MDHEN and CDR2 is SYDVKM in the germline V gene. The CDR3 totals 15 residues. General study results and limits: Main leukemic clonotypes were patient-specific, but under 30% appeared at low frequency elsewhere.

The receptor's source is a human donor in good health. This rearrangement joins TRBV28 to TRBJ1-2; perhaps TRBD1 as D (6 bases). Sequencing was done on a sample of CD4+ T cells from blood buffy coats. The CDR3 reads CASRETGSGGYGYTF. In nucleotides, the CDR3 is TGTGCCAGCAGAGAAACAGGGAGCGGCGGGTATGGCTACACCTTC.